The text below deals with one T cell receptor (beta chain). Its cognate antigen is unknown. The data are from a study of OX40 agonist ivuxolimab in advanced cancers. As for the study in general: Dose-escalation patients' cancers were hepatocellular carcinoma, melanoma, renal cell or head and neck cancer. Findings and caveats of the study: At 0.1 to 3.0 mg/kg, CD4+ and CD8+ blood T cells expanded clonally by week 6. Expanded peripheral T cell antigen specificity was not determined.

Germline lookup yields CDR1 SGHKS and CDR2 YYEKEE (reference sequence). The CDR3 contains 14 residues. V was trimmed by 1 base and J by 3 bases, leaving 7 bases between them. This table comes from immunoSEQ multiplex PCR, and its TCRdb copy is limited to in-frame clones, with some not included. Counted here are more than 50,000 clones, 80% to 90% occurring once; the ten biggest clones make up 5% to 5.5%. This sample comprised CD4+ or CD8+ T cells sorted from blood, obtained in a trial of the OX40 agonist ivuxolimab. The J gene is TRBJ2-2, the V gene TRBV5-5; D is uncertain. This clonotype was sampled from an adult with an advanced solid tumor such as melanoma, head and neck, liver or kidney cancer. The CDR3 DNA reads TGTGCCAGCAGCTTGTGGCAGGACACCGGGGAGCTGTTTTTT. Translated: CASSLWQDTGELFF.